The next 26 T cell receptor beta chains were all read from a single sample in a study of shared clonotypes between healthy human individuals. Profiling relied on immunoSEQ multiplex PCR, and the TCRdb table lists in-frame clones only, not all of them. The sample lists more than 400,000 clones; 90% to 96% were seen once. The material sequenced was naive CD4+ T cells sorted from blood. As for subset: CD45RA+ positively selected. The source is a woman younger than 45 in good health.

J is TRBJ1-3 and V is TRBV10-3; D is unclear. Germline V CDR1 and CDR2: ENHRY, SYGVKD. The CDR3 extends over 13 amino acids. Trimming removed 10 bases at V and 0 bases at J, with 10 bases between. Written as DNA, the CDR3 is TGTGCCAGCGGCTCAGGCTCTGGAAACACCATATATTTT. Protein product: CASGSGSGNTIYF.

This clone appeared once. The chain is built from TRBV28 and TRBJ1-2; possibly TRBD1 for D (6 bases). Germline lookup yields CDR1 MDHEN and CDR2 SYDVKM. The CDR3 consists of 13 residues. Trimming stripped 10 bases from V and 1 base from J, with 13 bases between. CDR3 nucleotides: TGTGCCATCGAACAGGGAATTAACTATGGCTACACCTTC. It encodes CAIEQGINYGYTF.

This chain joins TRBV5-6 and TRBJ1-2; D not resolved. Trimming took 0 bases from V and 2 from J, leaving 5 bases between them. The length of the CDR3 is 13 residues. In germline, CDR1 is SGHDT, CDR2 YYEEEE. CDR3 loop: CASSLGGNYGYTF. CDR3 bases: TGTGCCAGCAGCTTGGGAGGAAACTATGGCTACACCTTC. Looking up the rest from reference TRBV5-6 and TRBJ1-2 gives the full variable domain: DAGVTQSPTHLIKTRGQQVTLRCSPKSGHDTVSWYQQALGQGPQFIFQYYEEEERQRGNFPDRFSGHQFPNYSSELNVNALLLGDSALYLCASSLGGNYGYTFGSGTRLTVV.

The V call is TRBV10-3, the J call TRBJ1-5; 7 positions match TRBD1. With V trimmed by 7 bases and J by 7 bases, 13 bases remained unmatched. CDR3 length: 15 amino acids. Germline V gives CDR1 ENHRY, CDR2 SYGVKD. The CDR3 DNA is TGTGCCATCAAAGCACGGGACAGCGACCTGCAGCCCCAGCATTTT. This sequence encodes CAIKARDSDLQPQHF.

In its sample, this clone was seen once. The CDR3 sequence is CASQGTGSVTSWSEQYF. The CDR3 coding sequence is TGTGCCAGCCAGGGGACAGGGAGTGTGACTAGCTGGAGCGAGCAGTACTTC. The chain carries TRBV28 and TRBJ2-7; TRBD1 matches at 9 bases. J gave up 6 bases and V 8 bases, and 20 bases lay outside the gene matches. The CDR3 length is 17 residues. Germline CDR1 reads MDHEN; CDR2 reads SYDVKM.

The chain couples TRBV7-6 to TRBJ1-1; D is ambiguous. Germline V lookup: CDR1 SGHVS, CDR2 FNYEAQ. The CDR3 has 15 residues. Trimming stripped 5 bases from V and 4 bases from J, with 17 bases between. The CDR3 DNA sequence: TGTGCCAGCAGCCCACAGACGGTGCGCGGCACTGAAGCTTTCTTT. Translated, it gives CASSPQTVRGTEAFF.

This chain uses TRBV6-6 with TRBJ1-2; D is unresolved. V gave up 6 bases and J gave up 1 base, with 12 bases separating them. The CDR3 sequence is 14 residues long. In germline, CDR1 is MNHNY, CDR2 SVGAGI (reference sequence). The CDR3 protein is CASRTQELNYGYTF. The CDR3 region has the DNA TGTGCCAGCAGGACCCAGGAGCTTAACTATGGCTACACCTTC.

J is TRBJ2-7 and V is TRBV18; TRBD1 matches 7 bases. The CDR3 spans 17 residues. V dropped 6 bases and J dropped 6; count of bases not matched to a gene: 20. Germline V gene lookup returns CDR1 KGHSH and CDR2 LQKENI. CDR3 loop: CASSLQVPGTVLFEQYF. CDR3 sequence (DNA): TGTGCCAGCTCCCTTCAAGTTCCCGGGACAGTTCTCTTCGAGCAGTACTTC.

The rearrangement links TRBV2 to TRBJ1-1; TRBD1 aligns across 9 bases. J gave up 1 base and V 9 bases, and 3 bases lay outside the gene matches. Looked up from germline, CDR1 is SNHLY and CDR2 is FYNNEI. The CDR3 runs 13 residues. In DNA, the CDR3 is TGTGCCAGGGACAGGGGTGCGAACACTGAAGCTTTCTTT. It specifies CARDRGANTEAFF.

As for this clone: Additional DNA sequences in this sample encode the identical CDR3. This rearrangement joins TRBV5-1 to TRBJ2-2; TRBD2 aligns across 10 bases. Germline V CDR1 and CDR2: SGHRS, YFSETQ. This CDR3 is built from 15 residues. With 4 bases clipped from V and 2 bases from J, the junction kept 2 bases outside the gene matches. The CDR3 reads CASSRTSGNTGELFF. The CDR3 coding sequence is TGCGCCAGCAGCCGGACTAGCGGCAACACCGGGGAGCTGTTTTTT.

This chain connects TRBV19 to TRBJ2-7, with D possibly being TRBD1 (5 bases). Trimming shortened V by 1 base and J by 0 bases, and 13 bases separated the two germline ends. The CDR3 length is 16 residues. The germline gives CDR1 LNHDA, CDR2 SQIVND (reference sequence). The CDR3 coding sequence is TGTGCCAGTAGTATAGTAGGAACAGGCGACTCCTACGAGCAGTACTTC. Protein: CASSIVGTGDSYEQYF. Full variable domain (remainder filled in from reference TRBV19 and TRBJ2-7): DGGITQSPKYLFRKEGQNVTLSCEQNLNHDAMYWYRQDPGQGLRLIYYSQIVNDFQKGDIAEGYSVSREKKESFPLTVTSAQKNPTAFYLCASSIVGTGDSYEQYFGPGTRLTVT.

This clone has only one observation. The chain links TRBV7-3 to TRBJ2-5; 7 positions match TRBD2. From germline, CDR1 is SGHTA and CDR2 FQGTGA. Trimming cost V 5 bases and J 5 bases; bases outside gene matches: 5. The CDR3 runs 13 residues. As DNA, the CDR3 is TGTGCCAGCAGCCGTGGGGGGGTGGAGACCCAGTACTTC. Encoded protein: CASSRGGVETQYF. The full variable domain, completed using reference TRBV7-3 and TRBJ2-5, is GAGVSQTPSNKVTEKGKYVELRCDPISGHTALYWYRQSLGQGPEFLIYFQGTGAADDSGLPNDRFFAVRPEGSVSTLKIQRTERGDSAVYLCASSRGGVETQYFGPGTRLLVL.

The chain recombines TRBV7-9 with TRBJ2-1; 8 bases are shared with TRBD2. J gave up 3 bases and V 5 bases, and 9 bases lay outside the gene matches. Germline V gene data show CDR1 as SEHNR and CDR2 as FQNEAQ (reference sequence). This CDR3 comprises 16 residues. CDR3 in DNA: TGTGCCAGCAGCATGGATGCCGGGACTAGCTACAATGAGCAGTTCTTC. Amino acids: CASSMDAGTSYNEQFF.

The chain couples TRBV4-1 to TRBJ2-4; 16 bases map to TRBD2. V gave up 0 bases and J gave up 1 base; unmatched junction bases: 6. This CDR3 region has 20 residues. Germline V gene data show CDR1 as MGHRA and CDR2 as YSYEKL. The CDR3 sequence is CASSQEPGLAGGGAKNIQYF. CDR3 in DNA: TGCGCCAGCAGCCAAGAGCCGGGACTAGCGGGAGGGGGGGCCAAAAACATTCAGTACTTC.

The chain combines TRBV10-2 with TRBJ2-7; D possibly uses TRBD1 or TRBD2 (5 bases each). The CDR3 length is 14 residues. Trimming took off 6 bases at V and 2 bases at J, with 14 bases between the two ends. CDR1 and CDR2 from the germline V gene are WSHSY and SAAADI. This CDR3 reads CASRGELGTYEQYF. Written as DNA, the CDR3 is TGCGCCAGCAGGGGGGAGTTGGGGACCTACGAGCAGTACTTC.

Here the CDR3 reads CASSPRRWETQYF. The CDR3 DNA reads as TGTGCCAGCAGCCCCCGGCGGTGGGAGACCCAGTACTTC. The V call is TRBV11-3, the J call TRBJ2-5; D uncertain. V shed 5 bases and J shed 5 bases, with 12 bases lying between them. CDR3 size: 13 residues. The germline V gene has CDR1 SGHNT and CDR2 YENEEA.

This chain connects TRBV28 to TRBJ2-1, with a weak D call TRBD2 (6 bases). CDR3 length: 14 amino acids. Germline V gene sequence: CDR1 MDHEN, CDR2 SYDVKM. Trimming removed 6 bases from V and 8 bases from J, with 17 bases in between. This chain's CDR3 is CASRTDYLRDEQFF. DNA of the CDR3: TGTGCCAGCAGGACGGACTATCTTCGGGATGAGCAGTTCTTC. Complete variable domain (other parts from reference TRBV28 and TRBJ2-1): DVKVTQSSRYLVKRTGEKVFLECVQDMDHENMFWYRQDPGLGLRLIYFSYDVKMKEKGDIPEGYSVSREKKERFSLILESASTNQTSMYLCASRTDYLRDEQFFGPGTRLTVL.

J is TRBJ2-5 and V is TRBV7-8, with 7 positions matching TRBD2. The germline gives CDR1 SGHVS, CDR2 FQNEAQ. The CDR3 consists of 15 residues. The trim removed 5 bases at V and 4 bases at J, leaving 10 bases unmatched. As DNA, the CDR3 is TGTGCCAGCAGCCGCCTACGCGGGAGCGTAGAGACCCAGTACTTC. It encodes CASSRLRGSVETQYF.

The chain links TRBV5-1 to TRBJ1-1; TRBD1 agrees at 8 bases. CDR3 length: 15 residues. Per germline, CDR1 SGHRS and CDR2 YFSETQ. With V trimmed by 2 bases and J by 3 bases, 6 bases remained unmatched. This CDR3 reads CASSFLQGAHTEAFF. DNA for the CDR3: TGCGCCAGCAGCTTCCTTCAGGGGGCGCACACTGAAGCTTTCTTT.

The gene calls are TRBV28 and TRBJ2-7, with 11 bases aligning to TRBD2. The CDR3 spans 15 residues. Germline values: CDR1 MDHEN, CDR2 SYDVKM. Unmatched junction bases numbered 9, after V lost 5 bases and J lost 6 bases. CDR3 amino acids: CASSGFSGRAPEQYF. CDR3 DNA sequence: TGTGCCAGCAGTGGGTTTAGCGGGAGGGCCCCCGAGCAGTACTTC. The variable domain in full, with the rest retrieved from reference TRBV28 and TRBJ2-7, is DVKVTQSSRYLVKRTGEKVFLECVQDMDHENMFWYRQDPGLGLRLIYFSYDVKMKEKGDIPEGYSVSREKKERFSLILESASTNQTSMYLCASSGFSGRAPEQYFGPGTRLTVT.

This chain connects TRBV27 to TRBJ1-1; D is unclear. Germline CDR1 is MNHEY and CDR2 is SMNVEV (reference sequence). The V end lost 1 base, the J end lost 6 bases, and 12 bases lay between the germline ends. The CDR3 is 14 amino acids. The CDR3 loop reads CASSLFAGAAEAFF. CDR3 nucleotides: TGTGCCAGCAGTTTATTCGCAGGAGCGGCTGAAGCTTTCTTT.

The rearrangement uses TRBV28 and TRBJ2-3; 9 bases agree with TRBD2. From germline, CDR1 is MDHEN and CDR2 SYDVKM. The CDR3 has 15 amino acids. V lost 2 bases to trimming and J lost 4 bases; unmatched junction nucleotides: 4. Here the CDR3 DNA reads TGTGCCAGCAGTTTAGCGGGAGGGATCCCAGATACGCAGTATTTT. This translates into CASSLAGGIPDTQYF.

The rearrangement joins TRBV4-2 to TRBJ2-7, with 11 positions matching TRBD2. V trimming: 2 bases; J trimming: 6 bases; junction bases outside the gene matches: 6. CDR1 and CDR2 (germline): LGHNA, YNFKEQ. The CDR3 runs to 15 residues. The CDR3 is CASSQQLAGDPEQYF. The CDR3 nucleotides read TGTGCCAGCAGCCAACAACTAGCGGGAGATCCCGAGCAGTACTTC.

In its sample, this clone was seen once. The V gene is TRBV2, the J gene TRBJ2-7, with D unclear. Germline CDR1 is SNHLY and CDR2 is FYNNEI. With 6 bases removed from V and 2 bases from J, the gap between germline ends came to 14 bases. The CDR3 contains 14 residues. CDR3 nucleotides: TGTGCCAGCAGGCCTGTGGACGGAGCCTACGAGCAGTACTTC. Translation gives CASRPVDGAYEQYF.

DNA of the CDR3: TGTGCCAGCAGCTCGGGACTAGCGGTGAACACCGGGGAGCTGTTTTTT. Translating it yields CASSSGLAVNTGELFF. The chain joins TRBV5-6 to TRBJ2-2; TRBD2 aligns across 11 bases. The germline V gene encodes CDR1 SGHDT and CDR2 YYEEEE. This CDR3 comprises 16 residues. V lost 3 bases and J lost 1; bases outside the gene matches: 2.

The chain links TRBV9 to TRBJ2-2; TRBD1 aligns across 7 bases. CDR1 SGDLS and CDR2 YYNGEE come from the germline V gene. The length of the CDR3 is 16 residues. V was clipped by 0 bases and J by 5 bases; unmatched bases: 7. CDR3 sequence (DNA): TGTGCCAGCAGCGTAGATACAGGGGCGGGTACCGGGGAGCTGTTTTTT. This sequence encodes CASSVDTGAGTGELFF.